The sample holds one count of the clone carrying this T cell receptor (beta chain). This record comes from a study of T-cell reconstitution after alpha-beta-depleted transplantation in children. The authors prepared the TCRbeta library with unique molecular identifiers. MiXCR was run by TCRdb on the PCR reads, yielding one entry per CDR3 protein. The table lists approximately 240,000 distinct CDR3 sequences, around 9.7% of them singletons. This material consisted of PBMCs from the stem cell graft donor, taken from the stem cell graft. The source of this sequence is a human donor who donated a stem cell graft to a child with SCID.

The CDR3 DNA reads as TGTGCCAGCAGTTTGGACCTGGGAGTTGGAGATACGCAGTATTTT. Encoded protein: CASSLDLGVGDTQYF. This rearrangement joins TRBV11-2 to TRBJ2-3; D possibly corresponds to TRBD2 (5 bases). Germline V gene data show CDR1 as SGHAT and CDR2 as FQNNGV. The CDR3 has 15 residues. Trimming took off 6 bases at V and 5 bases at J, with 18 bases between the two ends.